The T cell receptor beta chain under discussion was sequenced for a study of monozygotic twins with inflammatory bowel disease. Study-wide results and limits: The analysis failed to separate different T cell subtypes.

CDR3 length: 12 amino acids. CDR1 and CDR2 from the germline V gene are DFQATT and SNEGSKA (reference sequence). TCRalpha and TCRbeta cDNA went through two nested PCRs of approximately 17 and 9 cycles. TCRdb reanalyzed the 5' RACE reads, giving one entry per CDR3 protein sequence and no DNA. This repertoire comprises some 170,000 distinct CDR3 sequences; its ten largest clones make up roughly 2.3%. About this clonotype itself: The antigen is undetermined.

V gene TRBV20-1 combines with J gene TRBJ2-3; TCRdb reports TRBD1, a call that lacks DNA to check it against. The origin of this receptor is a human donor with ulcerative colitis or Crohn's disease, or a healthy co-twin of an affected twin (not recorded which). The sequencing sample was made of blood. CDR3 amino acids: CSAIDQTGTQYF.